This T cell receptor beta chain is drawn from a study of identical twins. A single record per CDR3 protein comes from TCRdb applying MiXCR to the 5' RACE reads. This sample has 500,000 to 650,000 distinct CDR3 sequences, with just over 7% found just once. The sample holds a few counts of this clonotype. Healthy Caucasians, and only they, were the donors. This CDR3 has 12 amino acids. The ends were cut back, 0 bases at V and 7 bases at J, with 7 bases in the middle. The germline V gene encodes CDR1 SGHKS and CDR2 YYEKEE (reference sequence). This sample also belongs to another study, concerning yellow fever vaccine responses in identical twins.

Specimen: PBMCs. This receptor was identified in a woman between 18 and 30 years old in good health. The chain uses TRBV5-5 and TRBJ1-1, with no clear D. This CDR3 reads CASSLALGEAFF. The DNA of the CDR3 is TGTGCCAGCAGCTTGGCGCTGGGTGAAGCTTTCTTT.